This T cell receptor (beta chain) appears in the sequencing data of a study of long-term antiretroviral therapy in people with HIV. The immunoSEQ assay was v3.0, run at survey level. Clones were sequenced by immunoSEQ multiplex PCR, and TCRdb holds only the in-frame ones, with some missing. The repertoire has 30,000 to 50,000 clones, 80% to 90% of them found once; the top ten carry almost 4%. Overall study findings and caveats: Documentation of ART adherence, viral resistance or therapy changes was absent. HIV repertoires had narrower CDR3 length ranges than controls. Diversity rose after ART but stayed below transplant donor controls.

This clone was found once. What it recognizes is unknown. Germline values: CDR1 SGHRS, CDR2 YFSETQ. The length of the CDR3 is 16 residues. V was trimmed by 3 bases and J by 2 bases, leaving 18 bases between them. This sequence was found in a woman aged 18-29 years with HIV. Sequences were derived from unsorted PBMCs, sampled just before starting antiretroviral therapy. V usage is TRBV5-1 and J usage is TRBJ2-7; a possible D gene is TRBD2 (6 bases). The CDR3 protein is CASSSRDARRAYEQYF. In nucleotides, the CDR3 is TGCGCCAGCAGCTCCAGAGACGCCCGGAGGGCCTACGAGCAGTACTTC.